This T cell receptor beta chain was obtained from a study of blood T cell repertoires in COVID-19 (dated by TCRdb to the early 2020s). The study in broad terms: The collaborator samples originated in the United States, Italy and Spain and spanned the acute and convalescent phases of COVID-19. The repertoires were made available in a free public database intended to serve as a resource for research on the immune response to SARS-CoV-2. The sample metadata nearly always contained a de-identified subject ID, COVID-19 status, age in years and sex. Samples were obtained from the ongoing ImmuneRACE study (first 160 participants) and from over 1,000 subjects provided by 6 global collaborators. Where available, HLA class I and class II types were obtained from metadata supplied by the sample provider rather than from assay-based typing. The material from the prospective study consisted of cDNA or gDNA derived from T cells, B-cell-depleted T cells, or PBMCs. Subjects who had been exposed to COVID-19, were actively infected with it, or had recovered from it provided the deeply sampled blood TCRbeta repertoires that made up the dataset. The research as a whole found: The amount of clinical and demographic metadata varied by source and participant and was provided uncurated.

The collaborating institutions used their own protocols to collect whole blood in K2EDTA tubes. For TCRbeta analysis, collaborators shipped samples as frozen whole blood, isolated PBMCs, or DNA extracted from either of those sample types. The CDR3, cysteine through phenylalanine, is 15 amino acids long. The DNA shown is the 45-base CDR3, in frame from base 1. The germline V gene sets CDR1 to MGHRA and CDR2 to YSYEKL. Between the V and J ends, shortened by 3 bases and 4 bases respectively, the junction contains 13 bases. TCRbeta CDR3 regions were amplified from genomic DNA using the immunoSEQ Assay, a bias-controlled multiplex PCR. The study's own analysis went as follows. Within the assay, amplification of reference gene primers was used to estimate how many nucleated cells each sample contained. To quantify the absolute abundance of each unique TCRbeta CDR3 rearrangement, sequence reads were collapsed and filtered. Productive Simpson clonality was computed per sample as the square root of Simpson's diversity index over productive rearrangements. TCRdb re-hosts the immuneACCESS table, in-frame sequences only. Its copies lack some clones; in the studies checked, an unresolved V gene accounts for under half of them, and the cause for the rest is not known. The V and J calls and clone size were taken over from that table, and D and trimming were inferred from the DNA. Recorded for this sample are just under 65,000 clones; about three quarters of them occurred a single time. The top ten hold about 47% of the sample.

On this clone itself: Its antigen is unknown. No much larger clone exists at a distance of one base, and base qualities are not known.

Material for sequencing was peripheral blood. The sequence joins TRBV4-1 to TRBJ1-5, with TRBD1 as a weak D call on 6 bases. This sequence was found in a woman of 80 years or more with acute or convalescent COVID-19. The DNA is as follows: TGCGCCAGCAGCCAGCAGGGGCTCGGGAATCAGCCCCAGCATTTT. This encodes CASSQQGLGNQPQHF.